Given below is one TCR beta chain in context. The clone's antigen remains unknown. There are no base qualities to consult, and no much larger clone falls within one base. Receptor libraries were prepared by RT-PCR. TCRdb names Illumina HiSeq 2500 as the instrument used. The raw public reads went through TCRdb reprocessing: fastp at Q25, MiXCR clone calling, in-frame beta chains kept. CDR3 protein duplicates are merged, each entry listing the most common genes and DNA. The sample yields some 500,000 distinct CDR3 sequences; approximately 15% were counted once. The top ten constitute less than 4% of the sample. The germline V gene sets CDR1 to SGHRS and CDR2 to YFSETQ. The junction shows trimming of 5 bases on V and 0 bases on J, plus 18 bases between the germline ends. From cysteine to phenylalanine, the CDR3 is 18 amino acids long. Only CDR3 DNA is held: 54 bases, read in frame from base 1. The data are from a study of response to subunit inactivated influenza vaccine (dated by TCRdb to between 2018 and 2020). Some background on the complete study: Deep quantitative T cell receptor repertoire profiling was used in the study to track responses to a trivalent subunit inactivated influenza vaccine. Here is what the overall study found, with its caveats: It was suggested by the authors that each seasonal influenza vaccination may recruit only a limited number of new T cells.

This clonotype was obtained from a man aged 45 to 70 who received an inactivated influenza vaccine. Donor details come from another sample of the same person, matched by shared clones. Sequences were derived from CD4+ T cells sorted from PBMCs, sampled about 23 months after vaccination. Recombination linked TRBV5-1 to TRBJ1-6; a tentative D match to TRBD1 spans 6 bases. The nucleotides read TGCGCCAGCAGGCTGGACAGCGCGGGGAGCTCCTATAATTCACCCCTCCACTTT. The translation is CASRLDSAGSSYNSPLHF. Reference TRBV5-1 and TRBJ1-6 proteins supply the regions before and after the CDR3; the full variable domain is: KAGVTQTPRYLIKTRGQQVTLSCSPISGHRSVSWYQQTPGQGLQFLFEYFSETQRNKGNFPGRFSGRQFSNSRSEMNVSTLELGDSALYLCASRLDSAGSSYNSPLHFGNGTRLTVT.